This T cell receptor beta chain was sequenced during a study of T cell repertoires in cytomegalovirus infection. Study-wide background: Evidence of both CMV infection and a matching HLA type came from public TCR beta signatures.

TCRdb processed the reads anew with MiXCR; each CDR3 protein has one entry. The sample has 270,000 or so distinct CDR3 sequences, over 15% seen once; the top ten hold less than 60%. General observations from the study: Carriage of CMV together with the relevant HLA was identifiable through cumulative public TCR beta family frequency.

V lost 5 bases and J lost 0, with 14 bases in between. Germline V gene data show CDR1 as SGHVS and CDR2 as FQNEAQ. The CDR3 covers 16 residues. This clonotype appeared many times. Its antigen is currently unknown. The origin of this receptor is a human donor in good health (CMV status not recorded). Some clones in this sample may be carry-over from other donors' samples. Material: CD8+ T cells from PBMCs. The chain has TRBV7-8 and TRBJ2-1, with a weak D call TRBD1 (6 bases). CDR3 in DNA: TGTGCCAGCAGCCCCAGGGGACCAAGCTCCTACAATGAGCAGTTCTTC. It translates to CASSPRGPSSYNEQFF. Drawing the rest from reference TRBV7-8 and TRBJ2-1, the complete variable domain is GAGVSQSPRYKVAKRGQDVALRCDPISGHVSLFWYQQALGQGPEFLTYFQNEAQLDKSGLPSDRFFAERPEGSVSTLKIQRTQQEDSAVYLCASSPRGPSSYNEQFFGPGTRLTVL.